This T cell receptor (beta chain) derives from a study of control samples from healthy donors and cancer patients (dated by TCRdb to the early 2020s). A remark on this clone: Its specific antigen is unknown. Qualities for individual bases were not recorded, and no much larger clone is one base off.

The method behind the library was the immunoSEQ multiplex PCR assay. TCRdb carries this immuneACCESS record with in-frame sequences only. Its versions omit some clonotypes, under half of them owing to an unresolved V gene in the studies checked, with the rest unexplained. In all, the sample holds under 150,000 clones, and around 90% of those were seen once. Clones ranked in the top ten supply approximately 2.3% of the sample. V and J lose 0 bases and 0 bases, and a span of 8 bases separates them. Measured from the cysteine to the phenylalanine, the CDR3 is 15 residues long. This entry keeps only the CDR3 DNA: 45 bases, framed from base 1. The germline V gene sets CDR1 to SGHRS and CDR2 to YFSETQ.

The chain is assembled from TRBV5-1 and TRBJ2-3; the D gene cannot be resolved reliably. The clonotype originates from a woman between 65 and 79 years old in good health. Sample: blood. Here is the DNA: TGCGCCAGCAGCTTGGAGAGATCTAGCACAGATACGCAGTATTTT. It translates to CASSLERSSTDTQYF. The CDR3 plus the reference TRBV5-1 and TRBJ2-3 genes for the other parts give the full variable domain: KAGVTQTPRYLIKTRGQQVTLSCSPISGHRSVSWYQQTPGQGLQFLFEYFSETQRNKGNFPGRFSGRQFSNSRSEMNVSTLELGDSALYLCASSLERSSTDTQYFGPGTRLTVL.